This entry describes one TCR beta chain. This sample is drawn from a study of tumour-infiltrating T cells in Burkitt lymphoma. The overall study: Productive clonality predicted overall and progression-free survival.

This table comes from immunoSEQ multiplex PCR, and its TCRdb copy is limited to in-frame clones, with some not included. The sample lists 4,500 to 6,500 clones; around 10% were seen once. Specimen: tumor tissue. The source is a human donor with diffuse large B-cell lymphoma.

For the CDR3, the DNA is TGCGCCAGCAGCCGCTTCGGGGGAAATTCACCCCTCCACTTT. As protein: CASSRFGGNSPLHF. The chain has TRBV4-3 and TRBJ1-6, with D possibly being TRBD1 (5 bases). Trimming removed 4 bases from V and 7 bases from J, with 11 bases in between. Germline V gene sequence: CDR1 LGHNA, CDR2 YSLEER. The CDR3 covers 14 residues.